Here is one T cell receptor beta chain with its context. Within the sample, other DNA sequences also encode this same CDR3. Under the authors' procedure: Nucleated cell counts were estimated from reference gene primer amplification. Sequencing was performed with immunoSEQ multiplex PCR; in TCRdb, only in-frame clones are kept and a portion is missing. Clonal size and the V and J genes are those of that table, whereas D and trimming came from the DNA. The sample lists 320,000 or so clones, approximately 91% occurring once. Per the germline V gene, CDR1 is SGHAT and CDR2 is FQNNGV. Losses at the gene ends were 3 bases for V and 4 bases for J; bases not matched to a gene: 3. This CDR3 has 14 residues. Clinical history reported by participants formed the basis on which cohorts were assigned. The study counted Cohort 3 donors as recovered given two negative PCRs, clearance, or symptom resolution. The source of the sample is a study of blood T cell repertoires in COVID-19. Study at large: Sources were T cells, B-cell-depleted T cells, or PBMCs; the material itself was cDNA or gDNA.

The specimen was PBMCs or T cells enriched from blood (not recorded which). The clonotype comes from a man in his fifties or sixties who had recovered from COVID-19. This sequence joins TRBV11-2 and TRBJ2-7; 10 bases align to TRBD2. CDR3 nucleotides: TGTGCCAGCAGCTTTACTAGCGGGACTTACGAGCAGTACTTC. This encodes CASSFTSGTYEQYF. Full variable domain (rest looked up from reference TRBV11-2 and TRBJ2-7): EAGVAQSPRYKIIEKRQSVAFWCNPISGHATLYWYQQILGQGPKLLIQFQNNGVVDDSQLPKDRFSAERLKGVDSTLKIQPAKLEDSAVYLCASSFTSGTYEQYFGPGTRLTVT.